The 4 T cell receptor beta chains below all came from one sample that was sequenced in a study of blood T cell repertoires in COVID-19. Method: immunoSEQ multiplex PCR; TCRdb's copy keeps in-frame clones and lacks some. This sample has around 79,000 clones, with about 80% found just once. The specimen was peripheral blood. These receptors originate from a woman aged 55-75 years with acute or convalescent COVID-19.

CDR3 amino acids: CASSYSGDTQYF. CDR3 DNA sequence: TGTGCCAGCAGCTACAGTGGGGATACGCAGTATTTT. The chain is built from TRBV5-6 and TRBJ2-3, with D unclear. V shed 3 bases and J shed 6 bases, with 8 bases lying between them. Germline CDR1 reads SGHDT; CDR2 reads YYEEEE. This CDR3 has 12 residues.

The V gene is TRBV27, the J gene TRBJ2-1, with a tentative D call TRBD1 (5 bases). The CDR3 extends over 18 amino acids. V lost 3 bases and J 0 bases, leaving 18 bases between the germline ends. Germline loops: CDR1 MNHEY, CDR2 SMNVEV (reference sequence). CDR3 amino acids: CASSFSRPGKSSYNEQFF. CDR3 sequence (DNA): TGTGCCAGCAGTTTTTCCCGTCCAGGGAAAAGCTCCTACAATGAGCAGTTCTTC.

J is TRBJ2-7 and V is TRBV6-1; D uncertain. The CDR3 loop spans 12 amino acids. Trimming removed 2 bases at V and 7 bases at J, with 9 bases between. CDR1 and CDR2 from the germline V gene are MNHNS and SASEGT. The CDR3 DNA sequence: TGTGCCAGCAGTGAATGGTCGAGGGAGCAGTACTTC. The encoded protein is CASSEWSREQYF.

The rearrangement uses TRBV30 and TRBJ1-4; the D gene is possibly TRBD1 (5 bases). V lost 1 base, J lost 7 bases, and 16 bases lay in between. The CDR3 totals 15 residues. Germline V gene sequence: CDR1 GTSNPN, CDR2 SVGIG (reference sequence). CDR3 residues: CAWSEGRASIEKLFF. The CDR3 nucleotides are TGTGCCTGGAGTGAGGGGAGGGCGTCAATTGAAAAACTGTTTTTT.